Below, 9 T cell receptor beta chains from the same sample are listed, as sequenced in a study of CD8+CD57+ T cells in acquired aplastic anemia. TCR beta VDJ and CDR3 profiles were obtained from a genomic DNA template. TCRdb reprocessed the reads with MiXCR, giving one entry per CDR3 protein. The sample holds hundreds of thousands of distinct CDR3 sequences, around 45% seen once. Sequencing involved patients with CD8+CD57+ cell expansion previously shown by flow cytometry. Material: sorted CD4+, CD8+, or CD8+CD57+ T cells (not recorded which) from PBMCs. These receptors originate from a human donor with aplastic anemia.

A note on this clonotype: One junction end disagrees with the germline gene, perhaps due to a read error. V usage is TRBV15 and J usage is TRBJ2-6; D ambiguous. There are 15 residues in the CDR3. Germline loops: CDR1 LNHNV, CDR2 YYDKDF (reference sequence). The CDR3 here is CAASRGVSGANVLTF. DNA for the CDR3: TGTGCCGCCAGCAGAGGAGTCTCTGGGGCCAACGTCCTGACTTTC. The full variable domain, in which reference TRBV15 and TRBJ2-6 provide the parts outside the CDR3, is DAMVIQNPRYQVTQFGKPVTLSCSQTLNHNVMYWYQQKSSQAPKLLFHYYDKDFNNEADTPDNFQSRRPNTSFCFLDIRSPGLGDTAMYLCAASRGVSGANVLTFGAGSRLTVL.

Details on this clonotype: A much larger clonotype is one base distant, so this may be a read error. The chain has TRBV4-2 and TRBJ1-6; D unresolved. Germline CDR1 reads LGHNA; CDR2 reads YNFKEQ. Trimming took 5 bases from V and 13 from J, leaving 18 bases between them. This CDR3 is 14 amino acids long. The CDR3 is CASSLSASRFPLHF. In DNA form, the CDR3 reads TGTGCCAGCAGCTTGTCGGCATCCAGGTTCCCCCTCCACTTT.

This clonotype was detected many times. The V and J genes are TRBV7-2 and TRBJ1-1, with D perhaps matching TRBD1 (5 bases). V shed 3 bases and J shed 6 bases, with 11 bases lying between them. The germline V gene encodes CDR1 SGHTA and CDR2 FQGNSA. This CDR3 region has 13 residues. Here the CDR3 reads CASSFTTGPEAFF. The CDR3 DNA reads as TGTGCCAGCAGCTTCACAACAGGACCTGAAGCTTTCTTT. The whole variable domain, remainder taken from reference TRBV7-2 and TRBJ1-1, is GAGVSQSPSNKVTEKGKDVELRCDPISGHTALYWYRQSLGQGLEFLIYFQGNSAPDKSGLPSDRFSAERTGGSVSTLTIQRTQQEDSAVYLCASSFTTGPEAFFGQGTRLTVV.

Concerning this clonotype: Because the CDR3's place on the DNA is in doubt, the DNA is left out and the CDR3 is given as listed by TCRdb. The V and J genes are TRBV20-1 and TRBJ2-3; no check of the table's D call, TRBD1, against the DNA was made. The CDR3 numbers 14 amino acids, ends counted. The V gene's germline CDR1 is DFQATT and CDR2 SNEGSKA (reference sequence). CDR3 sequence reads: CSARKGTVGRGAVF.

This clonotype has a single count. The chain is built from TRBV7-9 and TRBJ1-5; possible D gene TRBD1, 5 bases. The germline V gene encodes CDR1 SEHNR and CDR2 FQNEAQ (reference sequence). CDR3 length: 15 residues. With 5 bases removed from V and 1 base from J, the gap between germline ends came to 12 bases. The CDR3 nucleotides read TGTGCCAGCAGCCCAGAAGGGGAAAGCAATCAGCCCCAGCATTTT. It translates to CASSPEGESNQPQHF.

This clonotype was detected ten times or more. The genes are TRBV9 and TRBJ1-4; D remains unclear. The CDR3 totals 14 residues. Trimming shortened V by 0 bases and J by 8 bases, and 11 bases separated the two germline ends. Germline CDR1 is SGDLS and CDR2 is YYNGEE. The CDR3 loop is CASSVGTPHEKLFF. The CDR3 coding sequence is TGTGCCAGCAGCGTAGGGACGCCACACGAAAAACTGTTTTTT. Looking up the rest from reference TRBV9 and TRBJ1-4 gives the full variable domain: DSGVTQTPKHLITATGQRVTLRCSPRSGDLSVYWYQQSLDQGLQFLIQYYNGEERAKGNILERFSAQQFPDLHSELNLSSLELGDSALYFCASSVGTPHEKLFFGSGTQLSVL.

Many counts were recorded for this clonotype. An end of the junction does not agree with germline; a read error may underlie this. The rearrangement uses TRBV5-1 and TRBJ2-7; the D gene could be TRBD1 or TRBD2 (5 bases each). CDR3 length: 13 residues. The germline V gene has CDR1 SGHRS and CDR2 YFSETQ. The CDR3 sequence: CASSAGTAYEQYF. The CDR3 DNA reads TGTGCCAGTAGTGCCGGGACCGCCTACGAGCAGTACTTC.

This clonotype showed up many times. This chain connects TRBV6-1 to TRBJ2-7; no clear D gene. Deletions cut 2 bases from V and 1 base from J, with 15 bases between. Germline CDR1 is MNHNS and CDR2 is SASEGT. This CDR3 spans 16 amino acids. CDR3 region: CASSEIAPTHSYEQYF. The CDR3, as DNA: TGTGCCAGCAGTGAAATCGCACCTACCCATTCCTACGAGCAGTACTTC.

The chain is built from TRBV27 and TRBJ1-6; D is unclear. Germline V gives CDR1 MNHEY, CDR2 SMNVEV (reference sequence). V was trimmed by 4 bases and J by 6 bases, leaving 13 bases between them. The CDR3 is 15 residues long. CDR3 nucleotide sequence: TGTGCCAGCAGTTCACTCCCCGGACCTAATTCACCCCTCCACTTT. It is translated as CASSSLPGPNSPLHF.